A single sample gave rise to the 26 T cell receptor beta chains below, sequenced in a study of OX40 agonist ivuxolimab in advanced cancers. The data were produced by immunoSEQ multiplex PCR, yet TCRdb's version contains in-frame clones alone and is incomplete. The sample yields more than 70,000 clones, more than 80% seen once. The starting material was CD4+ or CD8+ T cells sorted from blood, obtained in a trial of the OX40 agonist ivuxolimab. Source of these receptors: an adult with an advanced solid tumor such as melanoma, head and neck, liver or kidney cancer.

The rearrangement links TRBV25-1 to TRBJ2-1, with TRBD1 identical over 8 bases. CDR1 MGHDK and CDR2 SYGVNS come from the germline V gene. V shed 3 bases and J 2 bases; nucleotides not matched to a gene: 9. CDR3 size: 17 residues. The chain's CDR3 is CASSDFLGTGTYNEQFF. In nucleotides, the CDR3 is TGTGCCAGCAGTGATTTCCTAGGGACAGGTACCTACAATGAGCAGTTCTTC.

This clone was seen only a few times. The chain joins TRBV21-1 to TRBJ1-1; TRBD1 is taken as the D call from the table, unchecked against the DNA. TRBV21-1 is shown as a pseudogene. The CDR3 contains 12 residues. CDR3 loop: CAGGGVDTEAFF. Written as DNA, the CDR3 is TGTGCCGGGGGCGGTGTAGACACTGAAGCTTTCTTT.

The gene calls are TRBV9 and TRBJ1-2; a weak D match, TRBD1 (5 bases). The CDR3 runs 16 residues. V lost 2 bases to trimming and J lost 4 bases, with 18 bases between them. Germline loops: CDR1 SGDLS, CDR2 YYNGEE. The CDR3 here is CASSVLPQGAPYGYTF. DNA of the CDR3: TGTGCCAGCAGCGTCCTCCCGCAAGGGGCCCCCTATGGCTACACCTTC.

The CDR3 sequence is CASSDRGQSSGNTIYF. The DNA of the CDR3 is TGTGCCAGCAGTGACCGAGGCCAGAGCTCTGGAAACACCATATATTTT. This chain connects TRBV2 to TRBJ1-3; D uncertain. This CDR3 region has 16 residues. V lost 3 bases, J lost 0 bases, and 12 bases lay in between. CDR1 and CDR2 from the germline V gene are SNHLY and FYNNEI.

The genes are TRBV19 and TRBJ2-7; D gene ambiguous. This CDR3 is built from 11 residues. V lost 4 bases and J lost 3, with 4 bases in between. The germline V gene has CDR1 LNHDA and CDR2 SQIVND (reference sequence). The CDR3 DNA sequence: TGTGCCAGTAGTAGCTACTACGAGCAGTACTTC. Translating gives CASSSYYEQYF.

The chain carries TRBV2 and TRBJ2-7; 8 bases line up with TRBD1. V lost 6 bases to trimming and J lost 2 bases; unmatched junction nucleotides: 6. There are 14 residues in the CDR3. Germline V gene sequence: CDR1 SNHLY, CDR2 FYNNEI. CDR3 loop: CASSLADRAYEQYF. In nucleotides, the CDR3 is TGTGCCAGCAGCTTGGCGGACAGGGCCTACGAGCAGTACTTC.

V gene TRBV5-1 combines with J gene TRBJ1-5; 10 nucleotides agree with TRBD1. The V gene end was trimmed by 0 bases and the J gene end by 1 base; junction bases not matched to a gene: 1. The CDR3 has 16 residues. The germline V gene encodes CDR1 SGHRS and CDR2 YFSETQ. This CDR3 reads CASSLGDRGSNQPQHF. DNA for the CDR3: TGCGCCAGCAGCTTGGGGGACAGGGGAAGCAATCAGCCCCAGCATTTT.

The chain couples TRBV7-2 to TRBJ2-2; D may be TRBD1 (6 bases). The germline V gene encodes CDR1 SGHTA and CDR2 FQGNSA. The length of the CDR3 is 16 residues. Trimming took off 5 bases at V and 5 bases at J, with 18 bases between the two ends. The CDR3 bases are TGTGCCAGCAGCAGAATTCCAGGGGTATGGACCGGGGAGCTGTTTTTT. Translated: CASSRIPGVWTGELFF.

To note about this clone: Other DNA sequences in the sample encode the same CDR3. V gene TRBV2 combines with J gene TRBJ2-5, with D perhaps TRBD2 (6 bases). The CDR3 spans 15 residues. The germline gives CDR1 SNHLY, CDR2 FYNNEI. Trimming shortened V by 3 bases and J by 4 bases, and 15 bases separated the two germline ends. CDR3 amino acids: CASSEAKGRGETQYF. CDR3 DNA sequence: TGTGCCAGCAGTGAGGCGAAGGGGCGGGGAGAGACCCAGTACTTC.

The chain is built from TRBV5-4 and TRBJ1-3; D gene unclear. CDR1 and CDR2 from the germline V gene are SGHNT and YYREEE (reference sequence). This CDR3 comprises 15 residues. V shed 4 bases and J shed 0 bases, with 11 bases lying between them. CDR3 nucleotides: TGTGCCAGCAGCCTCGACACCAACTCTGGAAACACCATATATTTT. Encoded protein: CASSLDTNSGNTIYF.

The chain carries TRBV10-3 and TRBJ2-7, with 8 nucleotides matching TRBD1. The CDR3 length is 13 residues. The germline V gene encodes CDR1 ENHRY and CDR2 SYGVKD. J was trimmed by 3 bases and V by 3 bases; bases with no gene match: 1. The CDR3 DNA is TGTGCCATCAGTGACGGACAGGGCTACGAGCAGTACTTC. This sequence encodes CAISDGQGYEQYF.

The chain combines TRBV29-1 with TRBJ1-6; the D is unclear. The germline V and J ends were trimmed by 2 bases and 9 bases, with 11 bases remaining between them. The V gene's germline CDR1 is SQVTM and CDR2 ANQGSEA. This CDR3 comprises 13 residues. For the CDR3, the DNA is TGCAGCGTTGAAAGTTCCGAGGGTTCACCCCTCCACTTT. Amino acids: CSVESSEGSPLHF. Together with reference TRBV29-1 and TRBJ1-6, the CDR3 gives the full variable domain: SAVISQKPSRDICQRGTSLTIQCQVDSQVTMMFWYRQQPGQSLTLIATANQGSEATYESGFVIDKFPISRPNLTFSTLTVSNMSPEDSSIYLCSVESSEGSPLHFGNGTRLTVT.

V and J are TRBV7-9 and TRBJ2-1; D may correspond to TRBD1 or TRBD2 (5 bases each). The germline gives CDR1 SEHNR, CDR2 FQNEAQ (reference sequence). V lost 0 bases and J 14 bases, leaving 17 bases between the germline ends. The CDR3 spans 14 residues. CDR3 nucleotides: TGTGCCAGCAGCTTAGCCGGGGCGGCGGTGGGGGAGTTCTTC. Translating it yields CASSLAGAAVGEFF.

This chain joins TRBV18 and TRBJ2-5, with D uncertain. Trimming took off 6 bases at V and 2 bases at J, with 7 bases between the two ends. Germline CDR1 and CDR2: KGHSH and LQKENI. The length of the CDR3 is 12 residues. The CDR3 spells CASSFSQETQYF. CDR3 sequence (DNA): TGTGCCAGCTCCTTCTCTCAAGAGACCCAGTACTTC.

The rearrangement links TRBV28 to TRBJ2-1; TRBD1 might be the D (6 bases). Germline V gene lookup returns CDR1 MDHEN and CDR2 SYDVKM. The CDR3 is 13 amino acids. Trimming left V 4 bases short and J 9 bases short, with 13 bases between. As DNA, the CDR3 is TGTGCCAGCAGTTACAGGGAAAAGGGTGAGCAGTTCTTC. Translating it yields CASSYREKGEQFF.

V and J are TRBV7-2 and TRBJ2-6, with 10 bases that match TRBD2. V lost 4 bases and J lost 3; bases outside the gene matches: 9. This CDR3 has 18 residues. Germline V gene data show CDR1 as SGHTA and CDR2 as FQGNSA. CDR3 amino acids: CASSSQGLAVFGANVLTF. The CDR3 coding sequence is TGTGCCAGCAGCTCTCAAGGACTAGCGGTTTTTGGGGCCAACGTCCTGACTTTC.

This chain joins TRBV5-1 and TRBJ1-2; 10 nucleotides align to TRBD1. Germline V gene data show CDR1 as SGHRS and CDR2 as YFSETQ. V lost 2 bases and J lost 7; bases outside the gene matches: 2. The CDR3 runs to 13 residues. In nucleotides, the CDR3 is TGCGCCAGCAGCTTATGGACAGGGGGTGGCTACACCTTC. This gives the protein CASSLWTGGGYTF.

The sample holds one count of this clone. V and J are TRBV10-3 and TRBJ2-4, with 9 bases matching TRBD2. CDR1 is ENHRY, CDR2 SYGVKD, per germline. There are 17 residues in the CDR3. After removal of 6 bases from V and 0 bases from J, the junction contained 9 bases not matched to a gene. The CDR3 spells CAISKGLAEIAKNIQYF. The CDR3 DNA is TGTGCCATCAGCAAGGGACTAGCTGAAATAGCCAAAAACATTCAGTACTTC.

The genes are TRBV27 and TRBJ1-6; possibly TRBD1 for D (6 bases). Trimming stripped 5 bases from V and 7 bases from J, with 18 bases between. This CDR3 region has 16 residues. Per germline, CDR1 MNHEY and CDR2 SMNVEV (reference sequence). The CDR3 sequence is CASSRTDRPRNSPLHF. The CDR3 DNA reads TGTGCCAGCAGTCGAACTGACAGGCCCCGGAATTCACCCCTCCACTTT.

The V gene is TRBV19, the J gene TRBJ2-7, with D possibly matching TRBD2 (6 bases). Looked up from germline, CDR1 is LNHDA and CDR2 is SQIVND (reference sequence). V dropped 3 bases and J dropped 5 bases, with 11 bases sitting between them. The CDR3 is made up of 13 amino acids. The CDR3 protein is CASSISGVHEQYF. In DNA, the CDR3 is TGTGCCAGTAGTATTTCGGGAGTACACGAGCAGTACTTC.

This chain connects TRBV19 to TRBJ1-2; D remains ambiguous. Trimming removed 5 bases at V and 6 bases at J, with 13 bases between. This CDR3 has 13 amino acids. Germline V gives CDR1 LNHDA, CDR2 SQIVND (reference sequence). The CDR3 sequence is CASSPSLLDGYTF. The CDR3 bases are TGTGCCAGTAGTCCATCTCTACTGGATGGCTACACCTTC.

The sample holds a few counts of this clone. The chain couples TRBV7-9 to TRBJ1-2; TRBD1 is a possible D gene (5 bases). The CDR3 runs 15 residues. The germline V and J ends were trimmed by 4 bases and 5 bases, with 17 bases remaining between them. Germline V CDR1 and CDR2: SEHNR, FQNEAQ (reference sequence). In DNA, the CDR3 is TGTGCCAGCAGCTCGACGAGGGGCGAGCGTTATGGCTACACCTTC. Encoded protein: CASSSTRGERYGYTF.

V is TRBV7-2 and J is TRBJ2-3; tentatively, D is TRBD1 (6 bases). The CDR3 runs to 14 residues. Trimming removed 1 base at V and 4 bases at J, with 9 bases between. CDR1 and CDR2 (germline): SGHTA, FQGNSA. CDR3 sequence (DNA): TGTGCCAGCAGCTTAGACAGGGTGGCAGATACGCAGTATTTT. Protein: CASSLDRVADTQYF.

The J gene is TRBJ1-1, the V gene TRBV28; TRBD1 aligns across 10 bases. Germline CDR1 and CDR2: MDHEN and SYDVKM. There are 14 residues in the CDR3. Trimming took 8 bases from V and 5 from J; bases not matched to a gene: 8. The CDR3 spells CASDKTGGRTEAFF. The CDR3 DNA reads as TGTGCCAGCGACAAGACAGGGGGCCGGACTGAAGCTTTCTTT.

The CDR3 spells CASSRGGQPQHF. The CDR3 nucleotides read TGTGCCAGCAGCAGGGGTGGTCAGCCCCAGCATTTT. The V gene is TRBV5-8, the J gene TRBJ1-5; D perhaps matches TRBD1 (5 bases). The CDR3 consists of 12 residues. Germline V gene sequence: CDR1 SGHTS, CDR2 YDEGEE. V was clipped by 4 bases and J by 6 bases, with 8 bases between them.

V gene TRBV6-1 combines with J gene TRBJ1-1; maybe TRBD1 (5 bases). This CDR3 region has 11 residues. V was shortened by 5 bases and J by 7 bases, with 8 bases between the two germline ends. Germline CDR1 is MNHNS and CDR2 is SASEGT. Here the CDR3 reads CASSPGFEAFF. CDR3 coding DNA: TGTGCCAGCAGTCCAGGGTTTGAAGCTTTCTTT.